The rows below give T cell receptor beta chains drawn from one sample of a study of technical replicates of blood from a few donors. Method: immunoSEQ multiplex PCR; TCRdb's copy keeps in-frame clones and lacks some. The sample includes about 67,000 clones, under 98% of them seen just once. Sequenced material: T cells isolated from PBMCs. Receptors were obtained from a human donor in good health. CDR3s leave out the opening cysteine and the closing phenylalanine or tryptophan. Fields, in order: J gene, clone size, V gene, CDR3 protein. Only some rows state a clone size, as once, few, many or a class for expanded clones.

TRBJ2-2,NA,TRBV2,ASSDLGDRGGTGELF
TRBJ2-1,NA,TRBV2,ASSDDAGTSYNEQF
TRBJ2-7,NA,TRBV29-1,SALSQGEQY
TRBJ1-5,NA,TRBV30,AWSVLGVGPQH
TRBJ1-2,once,TRBV25-1,ASSEYRGLSGYT
TRBJ2-7,NA,TRBV29-1,SAEGSYEQY
TRBJ2-7,NA,TRBV30,AWSVGLAGYEQY
TRBJ1-3,NA,TRBV9,ASSAGQGGNTIY
TRBJ2-5,NA,TRBV5-1,ASSLTSLQETQY
TRBJ2-7,NA,TRBV6-5,ASSLDRVLEEQY
TRBJ2-1,NA,TRBV2,ASSVGLSIYNEQF
TRBJ2-5,NA,TRBV15,ATSRSTRERETQY
TRBJ2-2,NA,TRBV19,ASIGRVNTGELF
TRBJ2-7,NA,TRBV10-2,ASTAGGYEQY
TRBJ1-2,NA,TRBV7-9,ASSVTGSYGYT
TRBJ1-2,NA,TRBV11-2,ASSLAEGWDYGYT
TRBJ2-5,NA,TRBV5-1,ASSLAQRRETQY
TRBJ2-7,NA,TRBV30,AWSLGLRRNEQY
TRBJ2-2,NA,TRBV11-3,ASSSAVGLRVSGELF
TRBJ1-2,NA,TRBV6-1,ASSELYGRNYGYT
TRBJ1-1,once,TRBV5-1,ASSLVTGRMNTEAF
TRBJ2-3,NA,TRBV11-2,ASSLDRAGGPIADTQY
TRBJ2-7,NA,TRBV4-3,ASSQASPPYNEQY
TRBJ1-1,NA,TRBV19,ASSITLLTGEAF
TRBJ2-3,NA,TRBV29-1,SHTALGGDTQY
TRBJ2-5,NA,TRBV30,AWSNRQGQTQY
TRBJ1-1,NA,TRBV6-1,ASLPLDRLNTEAF
TRBJ2-7,NA,TRBV23-1,AVRGRGRSYEQY
TRBJ2-1,NA,TRBV10-3,AISEDREFSNEQF
TRBJ2-1,NA,TRBV27,ASSTNSLEQF
TRBJ1-2,NA,TRBV2,ASSDSSSYGYT
TRBJ2-7,NA,TRBV27,ASSEGGTYEQY
TRBJ2-7,NA,TRBV28,ASSFVLAGVGEQY
TRBJ2-6,once,TRBV5-8,ASLQAPPYVLT
TRBJ1-2,NA,TRBV5-6,ASSSHGGQLSNLYGYT
TRBJ2-1,once,TRBV7-9,ASSLTRGSTYNEQF
TRBJ1-5,NA,TRBV30,AWKTGGNQPQH
TRBJ2-7,once,TRBV11-3,ASSLRAGGLYEQY
TRBJ1-2,NA,TRBV30,AWITHRDGYT
TRBJ2-3,NA,TRBV6-5,ASSFHRGGGADTQY
TRBJ1-5,NA,TRBV30,AWSVNGGSGQPQH
TRBJ1-1,NA,TRBV11-3,ASSFMGGTEAF
TRBJ1-4,NA,TRBV30,AWSLGGASSEKLF
TRBJ2-1,NA,TRBV7-2,ASSPSGRAYNEQF
TRBJ2-3,NA,TRBV6-4,ASSDYPGEADTQY
TRBJ2-1,NA,TRBV11-2,ASSSKGARVDNEQF
TRBJ1-1,once,TRBV5-8,ASSRTGRATEAF
TRBJ2-3,NA,TRBV6-1,ASSVRGLESTDTQY
TRBJ1-5,NA,TRBV6-6,ASSYWGGLEPQH
TRBJ1-1,once,TRBV6-1,ASSVLGTVFTEAF